This entry is about one T cell receptor (beta chain). Its matching antigen is unknown. TCRdb re-called the RT-PCR reads with MiXCR, one entry per CDR3 protein. Of 540,000 or so distinct CDR3 sequences detected, 13% appear once; the ten largest clones hold around 14%. This CDR3 region has 15 residues. CDR1 is MGHRA and CDR2 is YSYEKL in the germline V gene. V was cut by 3 bases and J by 3 bases, with 15 bases left in between. The data were obtained in a study of response to subunit inactivated influenza vaccine. General observations from the study: With each seasonal influenza vaccination, the authors suggested, few new T cells are recruited.

The rearrangement uses TRBV4-1 and TRBJ2-7; possible D gene TRBD1, 6 bases. This clonotype was obtained from a man aged 45-60 years who received an inactivated influenza vaccine. This sample comprised PBMCs from blood, obtained 35 to 45 days after vaccination. The CDR3 is CASSHGWQGSYEQYF. The CDR3 nucleotides are TGCGCCAGCAGCCACGGTTGGCAGGGGAGCTACGAGCAGTACTTC.